This T cell receptor beta chain was sequenced in a study of T cell repertoires in cytomegalovirus infection. Study as a whole: The public TCR beta signatures pointed to both CMV infection and matching HLA type.

TCRdb used MiXCR to reprocess the reads, holding one entry per CDR3 protein. The repertoire includes about 260,000 distinct CDR3 sequences, 12% to 15% of them detected once, and 8.8% sits in the top ten. As concerns this clonotype: As yet, its antigen is unknown.

Study-level points and caveats: It was HLA-C-restricted CMV-specific TCR beta clonotypes that dominated the response ex vivo.

This receptor was obtained from a human donor in good health (CMV status not recorded). Some clones in this sample may be carry-over from other donors' samples. Sequences were obtained from PBMCs.

The CDR3 reads CASSDSGGSGGTDTQYF. CDR3 in DNA: TGTGCCAGCAGTGACTCTGGTGGTAGCGGGGGCACAGATACGCAGTATTTT. The chain couples TRBV6-4 to TRBJ2-3; 8 bases map to TRBD2. The CDR3 length is 17 residues. Germline CDR1 MRHNA, CDR2 SNTAGT. V gave up 0 bases and J gave up 1 base; unmatched junction bases: 6.